The 16 T cell receptor beta chains below all came from one sample that was sequenced in a study of blood T cells in healthy people across ages. Then a second PCR, running about 7 to 11 cycles, was carried out with a sample-barcoded 5' primer and a J-beta primer mix. TCRdb used MiXCR to reprocess the 5' RACE reads, holding one entry per CDR3 protein. The data contain roughly 1 million distinct CDR3 sequences, approximately 25% of them singletons. These data were also filed under a second study, of T cells of mothers and their children.

The sequencing input was blood. Source of these receptors: a girl aged 2 to 10 in good health.

In regard to this clonotype: The junction differs from germline at one of its ends, possibly a read error. The chain carries TRBV11-1 and TRBJ1-1; D might be TRBD1 (6 bases). The CDR3 extends over 13 amino acids. Germline V CDR1 and CDR2: SGHAT, FQDESV (reference sequence). The CDR3 bases are TGTGCCAGCCATCGGGGGCGAGGCACTGGAGCTTTCTTT. As protein: CASHRGRGTGAFF. Using reference TRBV11-1 and TRBJ1-1 for the parts outside the CDR3, the full variable domain is EAEVAQSPRYKITEKSQAVAFWCDPISGHATLYWYRQILGQGPELLVQFQDESVVDDSQLPKDRFSAERLKGVDSTLKIQPAELGDSAMYLCASHRGRGTGAFFGQGTRLTVV.

This clonotype was observed a handful of times. The chain employs TRBV20-1 and TRBJ2-7; no firm D call. Trimming shortened V by 3 bases and J by 0 bases, and 6 bases separated the two germline ends. CDR3 length: 12 amino acids. Germline CDR1 is DFQATT and CDR2 is SNEGSKA (reference sequence). In DNA form, the CDR3 reads TGCAGTGCTAGTGTGGGCTCCTACGAGCAGTACTTC. This codes for CSASVGSYEQYF.

This chain connects TRBV29-1 to TRBJ1-2, with unresolved D. V dropped 4 bases and J dropped 4 bases, with 16 bases sitting between them. The CDR3 is made up of 14 amino acids. CDR1 SQVTM and CDR2 ANQGSEA come from the germline V gene. The CDR3 loop is CSVAHDLTGYGYTF. The DNA of the CDR3 is TGCAGCGTTGCGCACGATCTCACGGGCTATGGCTACACCTTC.

V gene TRBV6-4 combines with J gene TRBJ1-2; D not resolved. The CDR3 is 14 residues long. V was clipped by 1 base and J by 2 bases, with 8 bases between them. Germline CDR1 MRHNA, CDR2 SNTAGT. The CDR3 loop reads CASSDWPGNYGYTF. CDR3 DNA: TGTGCCAGCAGTGACTGGCCAGGAAACTATGGCTACACCTTC.

The rearrangement uses TRBV29-1 and TRBJ1-1, with a possible D match to TRBD1 (5 bases). Germline V CDR1 and CDR2: SQVTM, ANQGSEA. This CDR3 region has 12 residues. V dropped 3 bases and J dropped 8 bases, with 13 bases sitting between them. The CDR3, as DNA: TGCAGCGTTGATGGGGCGACCTCAGAAGCTTTCTTT. It translates to CSVDGATSEAFF.

V usage is TRBV5-1 and J usage is TRBJ1-6; possibly TRBD1 for D (5 bases). CDR3 length: 13 residues. V gave up 1 base and J gave up 10 bases, with 9 bases separating them. Per the germline V gene, CDR1 is SGHRS and CDR2 is YFSETQ. The CDR3 is CASSLNGGSPLHF. In nucleotides, the CDR3 is TGCGCCAGCAGCTTGAATGGGGGATCACCCCTCCACTTT.

This CDR3 reads CASRLATGDYEQYF. The DNA of the CDR3 is TGTGCCAGCAGGCTCGCTACAGGGGACTACGAGCAGTACTTC. This chain joins TRBV12-3 or TRBV12-4 and TRBJ2-5; 7 positions match TRBD1. Gene TRBJ2-7 matches the end of the DNA better, so the J call may be wrong. This CDR3 has 14 amino acids.

This rearrangement joins TRBV7-3 to TRBJ2-5, with D unresolved. The better agreement between TRBJ2-7 and the DNA end casts doubt on the J call. The germline V gene has CDR1 SGHTA and CDR2 FQGTGA. The CDR3 is 14 residues long. This CDR3 reads CASSSQASSYEQYF. The CDR3 DNA sequence: TGTGCCAGCAGCTCCCAAGCCAGCTCCTACGAGCAGTACTTC.

The rearrangement links TRBV7-9 to TRBJ2-5; D unresolved. Germline V gene sequence: CDR1 SEHNR, CDR2 FQNEAQ (reference sequence). This CDR3 region has 13 residues. The V end lost 3 bases, the J end lost 5 bases, and 10 bases lay between the germline ends. CDR3 nucleotides: TGTGCCAGCAGCTTCCAAGAGGTGGAGACCCAGTACTTC. Residues: CASSFQEVETQYF.

As for this clonotype: Germline and junction disagree at one end, which may indicate a read error. The rearrangement links TRBV28 to TRBJ1-1; unclear D gene. The germline CDR1 and CDR2 sequences are MDHEN and SYDVKM. The CDR3 is 14 residues long. The CDR3 is CASIPTAEITKASF. Here the CDR3 DNA reads TGTGCCAGCATTCCTACGGCAGAAATCACCAAAGCTTCCTTT.

This clonotype came up many times. The chain uses TRBV4-1 and TRBJ1-2; D not certain. The CDR3 is made up of 17 amino acids. Germline V CDR1 and CDR2: MGHRA, YSYEKL. The V end was cut by 0 bases, the J end by 3 bases, with 17 bases between. Here the CDR3 DNA reads TGCGCCAGCAGCCAAGATTGGATGGAAGAGGTACACTATGGCTACACCTTC. Amino acid sequence: CASSQDWMEEVHYGYTF.

The chain carries TRBV4-2 and TRBJ1-2, with TRBD1 matching over 10 bases. Germline V CDR1 and CDR2: LGHNA, YNFKEQ. The V gene end was trimmed by 4 bases and the J gene end by 2 bases; junction bases not matched to a gene: 7. The CDR3 runs to 16 residues. CDR3: CASSPGQGVMNYGYTF. CDR3 coding DNA: TGTGCCAGCAGCCCCGGACAGGGGGTAATGAACTATGGCTACACCTTC.

This clonotype was counted at least ten times. The chain employs TRBV7-9 and TRBJ2-1; 12 positions agree with TRBD2. Trimming took 6 bases from V and 7 from J; bases not matched to a gene: 4. There are 14 residues in the CDR3. Germline CDR1 and CDR2: SEHNR and FQNEAQ (reference sequence). This CDR3 reads CASSLGLAGNEQFF. The CDR3 nucleotides read TGTGCCAGCAGTCTAGGACTAGCGGGGAATGAGCAGTTCTTC.

The sample holds many counts of this clonotype. The chain carries TRBV7-2 and TRBJ2-3; perhaps D is TRBD1 or TRBD2 (5 bases each). This CDR3 has 12 amino acids. The ends were cut back, 3 bases at V and 10 bases at J, with 11 bases in the middle. Germline CDR1 SGHTA, CDR2 FQGNSA. This CDR3 is CASSFGTAAQYF. CDR3 bases: TGTGCCAGCAGCTTCGGGACCGCGGCGCAGTATTTT. The full variable domain, its missing parts supplied by reference TRBV7-2 and TRBJ2-3, is GAGVSQSPSNKVTEKGKDVELRCDPISGHTALYWYRQSLGQGLEFLIYFQGNSAPDKSGLPSDRFSAERTGGSVSTLTIQRTQQEDSAVYLCASSFGTAAQYFGPGTRLTVL.

The genes are TRBV14 and TRBJ2-3, with a possible D match to TRBD2 (6 bases). This CDR3 is built from 14 residues. Per germline, CDR1 SGHDN and CDR2 FVKESK. Trimming left V 6 bases short and J 3 bases short, with 13 bases between. The CDR3 DNA reads as TGTGCCAGCAGGCATAGCGGTGAGACAGATACGCAGTATTTT. Residues: CASRHSGETDTQYF.

The chain recombines TRBV5-6 with TRBJ2-5; D unresolved. Germline V lookup: CDR1 SGHDT, CDR2 YYEEEE. This CDR3 contains 15 residues. Trimming shortened V by 0 bases and J by 3 bases, and 12 bases separated the two germline ends. The CDR3 reads CASSLGLYWEETQYF. The CDR3, as DNA: TGTGCCAGCAGCTTGGGGCTGTATTGGGAAGAGACCCAGTACTTC.